This T cell receptor beta chain originates from a study of T cell repertoires in cytomegalovirus infection. MiXCR, applied by TCRdb to the reads, yields one record per CDR3 protein. The sample has hundreds of thousands of distinct CDR3 sequences; about a third are singletons. CDR3 length: 14 residues. Trimming removed 4 bases from V and 3 bases from J, with 10 bases in between. Sample: PBMCs. The V and J genes are TRBV12-3 or TRBV12-4 and TRBJ1-5, with a tentative D call TRBD1 (6 bases). The sequence was collected from a human donor in good health (CMV status not recorded). Some clones in this sample may be carry-over from other donors' samples. The CDR3 DNA reads as TGTGCCAGCAGTTGGGACAACTACAATCAGCCCCAGCATTTT. Translation gives CASSWDNYNQPQHF.